The rows below give T cell receptor beta chains drawn from one sample of a study of shared clonotypes between healthy human individuals. Clones were sequenced by immunoSEQ multiplex PCR, and TCRdb holds only the in-frame ones, with some missing. The sample yields some 2.1 million clones, 80% to 95% seen once. The source material was naive CD8+ T cells from PBMCs. The receptor source for this set is a man younger than 35 in good health. Some clones in this sample may be carry-over from other donors' samples. CDR3s include the opening cysteine and the closing phenylalanine or tryptophan. Fields, in order: V gene, clone size, J gene, CDR3 length, D gene, CDR3 DNA, CDR3 protein. D genes are given only for firm matches. Clone size is not always given. Where it is, it says once, few, many or a class for expanded clones.

TRBV27,NA,TRBJ2-2,14,NA,TGTGCCACCACCGCAGGGTGGGGCACCGGGGAGCTGTTTTTT,CATTAGWGTGELFF
TRBV27,NA,TRBJ1-5,17,NA,TGTGCCAGCAGCTCGGATCAGGCGAGGGAGGGGAATCAGCCCCAGCATTTT,CASSSDQAREGNQPQHF
TRBV28,NA,TRBJ1-2,14,TRBD1,TGTGCCAGCAGTTATCGAAGAGGGGGCGATGGCTACACCTTC,CASSYRRGGDGYTF
TRBV6-5,NA,TRBJ2-7,16,TRBD2,TGTGCCAGCAGTTACACACTTAGCGGGAGGGCCGTCGAGCAGTACTTC,CASSYTLSGRAVEQYF
TRBV27,NA,TRBJ2-7,16,TRBD1,TGTGCCAGCAGTAACACCCGGGACAGGCCTCCCTACGAGCAGTACTTC,CASSNTRDRPPYEQYF
TRBV27,NA,TRBJ2-1,12,NA,TGTGCCAGCAGTTTGGGGGCCAATGAGCAGTTCTTC,CASSLGANEQFF
TRBV6-5,NA,TRBJ2-3,16,NA,TGTGCCAGCAGTTCCTCGGGGTTCCGGGGGACAGATACGCAGTATTTT,CASSSSGFRGTDTQYF
TRBV15,NA,TRBJ2-1,15,TRBD2,TGTGCCACCAGAGAAAAGCGGGAGGATGGACATGAGCAGTTCTTC,CATREKREDGHEQFF
TRBV9,NA,TRBJ2-2,17,TRBD2,TGTGCCAGCAGCGTAGTAGTTAGCGGGAGGGACACCGGGGAGCTGTTTTTT,CASSVVVSGRDTGELFF
TRBV27,NA,TRBJ2-7,14,NA,TGTGCCAGCAGTTTTGTGGCCGCCCCATACGAGCAGTACTTC,CASSFVAAPYEQYF
TRBV6-6,NA,TRBJ1-1,13,NA,TGTGCCAGCCTATGGGGCACGGACACTGAAGCTTTCTTT,CASLWGTDTEAFF
TRBV30,NA,TRBJ1-2,14,NA,TGTGCCTGGAGTGTGCCTAGGGGGGGTTATGGCTACACCTTC,CAWSVPRGGYGYTF
TRBV11-2,NA,TRBJ2-7,15,NA,TGTGCCAGCACCCCCAACCCCAGGGCGCCCTACGAGCAGTACTTC,CASTPNPRAPYEQYF
TRBV4-1,NA,TRBJ2-1,17,NA,TGCGCCAGCAGCCACCATTCGCTGGACCCGTGGTACAATGAGCAGTTCTTC,CASSHHSLDPWYNEQFF
TRBV14,NA,TRBJ2-1,14,TRBD2,TGTGCCAGCCGTGGGCGGGAGAACGTTTGGGAGCAGTTCTTC,CASRGRENVWEQFF
TRBV19,NA,TRBJ2-1,15,TRBD1,TGTGCCAGTAATGCGGGACAGGCGGCCTACAATGAGCAGTTCTTC,CASNAGQAAYNEQFF
TRBV5-1,NA,TRBJ2-1,15,TRBD2,TGCGCCAGCAGCCACGGACTAGAAGAAATTTTGGAGCAGTTCTTC,CASSHGLEEILEQFF
TRBV27,NA,TRBJ2-7,15,TRBD2,TGTGCCAGCAGTTTATCCGTGGCTAGCGGACTACGGCAGTACTTC,CASSLSVASGLRQYF
TRBV4-1,NA,TRBJ1-1,13,NA,TGCGCCAGCAGCACCGGGGGTGGTACTGAAGCTTTCTTT,CASSTGGGTEAFF
TRBV9,NA,TRBJ2-3,11,NA,TGTGCCAGCAGCGGTATGCAAGGACAGTATTTT,CASSGMQGQYF
TRBV2,NA,TRBJ1-1,14,NA,TGTGCCAGCAGGGGGGTTGGAGTAAACACTGAAGCTTTCTTT,CASRGVGVNTEAFF
TRBV29-1,NA,TRBJ2-3,15,TRBD2,TGCAGCGTAGAGGGACTAGCGGCCCCCGCAGATACGCAGTATTTT,CSVEGLAAPADTQYF
TRBV7-9,NA,TRBJ2-4,15,TRBD2,TGTGCCAGCAGCTTACCGGGTACTAGCGCAAACATTCAGTACTTC,CASSLPGTSANIQYF
TRBV7-6,NA,TRBJ2-7,15,TRBD2,TGTGCCAGCAGCCTACTAGCGGGAGTATCGAACGAGCAGTACTTC,CASSLLAGVSNEQYF
TRBV28,NA,TRBJ1-4,16,NA,TGTGCCAGCAGTTTTGGGGGGCGCGGAACTAATGAAAAACTGTTTTTT,CASSFGGRGTNEKLFF
TRBV4-3,NA,TRBJ2-7,19,NA,TGCGCCAGCAGCCAAGATCCGCCCTCGGCGGAGGCTTTTACCTACGAGCAGTACTTC,CASSQDPPSAEAFTYEQYF
TRBV9,NA,TRBJ2-3,17,TRBD2,TGTGCCAGCAGCGGACACGGGACTAGCGGGAGCACAGATACGCAGTATTTT,CASSGHGTSGSTDTQYF
TRBV7-9,once,TRBJ2-3,11,NA,TGTGCCAGCAGCGGCGGGGATACGCAGTATTTT,CASSGGDTQYF
TRBV27,few,TRBJ1-5,14,TRBD1,TGTGCCAGCAGTTTCACAGGGGCCCATCAGCCCCAGCATTTT,CASSFTGAHQPQHF